This T cell receptor (beta chain) was recovered during a study of blood T cell repertoires in COVID-19. Study overall: T cells, B-cell-depleted T cells, or PBMCs supplied cDNA or gDNA.

This CDR3 contains 16 residues. Germline loops: CDR1 SEHNR, CDR2 FQNEAQ (reference sequence). The V segment lost 1 base and the J segment 4 bases; nucleotides outside the gene matches: 5. TCRdb's copy holds only in-frame clones and misses some; the assay was immunoSEQ multiplex PCR. This table holds hundreds of thousands of clones, more than 75% found once. The source of this sequence is a woman aged 45-65 years who had recovered from COVID-19. The genes are TRBV7-9 and TRBJ2-7; 12 bases match TRBD2. The sample comprised PBMCs or T cells enriched from blood (not recorded which). Written as DNA, the CDR3 is TGTGCCAGCAGCTTAGGGCTAGCGGGGGGGCTATACGAGCAGTACTTC. Translation gives CASSLGLAGGLYEQYF.